The 32 T cell receptor beta chains in this list originate from one sample, sequenced in a study of T cell changes during pregnancy in multiple sclerosis. Using immunoSEQ multiplex PCR, the repertoire was profiled, and TCRdb retains in-frame clones only, with some absent. The sample records about 79,000 clones, around 93% being singletons. The sample in question was peripheral blood, obtained in the second trimester of pregnancy. The receptors stem from a female donor in good health, enrolled as a control in a pregnancy study.

This chain joins TRBV4-1 and TRBJ1-2; weak D call: TRBD1 (5 bases). The CDR3 extends over 14 amino acids. V lost 1 base and J lost 8, with 14 bases in between. Germline CDR1 reads MGHRA; CDR2 reads YSYEKL. CDR3 DNA: TGCGCCAGCAGCCAAGTAGGGGCGAAGGACGGCTACACCTTC. Amino acid sequence: CASSQVGAKDGYTF.

This chain connects TRBV9 to TRBJ1-2, with D uncertain. The germline V gene encodes CDR1 SGDLS and CDR2 YYNGEE. The CDR3 extends over 14 amino acids. V was cut by 3 bases and J by 4 bases, with 13 bases left in between. The CDR3 loop is CASSDGKDFYGYTF. The CDR3, as DNA: TGTGCCAGCAGCGATGGGAAGGACTTCTATGGCTACACCTTC.

The genes are TRBV19 and TRBJ1-2; no definite D call. This CDR3 comprises 14 residues. The ends were cut back, 1 base at V and 4 bases at J, with 10 bases in the middle. Germline assignment: CDR1 LNHDA and CDR2 SQIVND (reference sequence). The CDR3 sequence is CASSIAMGAYGYTF. The CDR3 region has the DNA TGTGCCAGTAGTATAGCTATGGGAGCCTATGGCTACACCTTC. The full variable domain, its missing parts supplied by reference TRBV19 and TRBJ1-2, is DGGITQSPKYLFRKEGQNVTLSCEQNLNHDAMYWYRQDPGQGLRLIYYSQIVNDFQKGDIAEGYSVSREKKESFPLTVTSAQKNPTAFYLCASSIAMGAYGYTFGSGTRLTVV.

This chain uses TRBV7-2 with TRBJ1-5, with 7 nucleotides matching TRBD1. CDR3 length: 15 residues. Germline trimming cut 5 bases from V and 4 bases from J; bases unmatched to any gene: 8. CDR1 and CDR2 (germline): SGHTA, FQGNSA. The CDR3 protein is CASSPTGLDNQPQHF. The DNA for the CDR3 is TGTGCCAGCAGCCCGACAGGGCTCGATAATCAGCCCCAGCATTTT.

The CDR3 coding sequence is TGTGCCATCAGTGAGTCGGGTACACCCAGGACCTTC. Amino acid sequence: CAISESGTPRTF. This chain uses TRBV10-3 with TRBJ1-2; D not resolved. The CDR3 is made up of 12 amino acids. Germline V gene lookup returns CDR1 ENHRY and CDR2 SYGVKD. V was pared by 0 bases and J by 14 bases, with 13 bases between.

The V gene is TRBV4-3, the J gene TRBJ1-2; possible D gene TRBD1, 6 bases. The CDR3 consists of 15 residues. Trimming took off 1 base at V and 4 bases at J, with 13 bases between the two ends. Germline lookup yields CDR1 LGHNA and CDR2 YSLEER. CDR3 in amino acids: CASSQVTGSTYGYTF. In DNA form, the CDR3 reads TGCGCCAGCAGCCAAGTAACAGGGTCGACCTATGGCTACACCTTC.

The rearrangement joins TRBV7-9 to TRBJ1-1, with D uncertain. Germline CDR1 SEHNR, CDR2 FQNEAQ (reference sequence). The length of the CDR3 is 13 residues. V lost 5 bases and J 4 bases, leaving 11 bases between the germline ends. The CDR3 region has the DNA TGTGCCAGCAGCCTTATCGCGGGCACTGAAGCTTTCTTT. Translating gives CASSLIAGTEAFF.

The rearrangement uses TRBV7-6 and TRBJ2-1, with D maybe TRBD1 (5 bases). Per the germline V gene, CDR1 is SGHVS and CDR2 is FNYEAQ. V was clipped by 1 base and J by 8 bases, with 9 bases between them. This CDR3 has 13 residues. The CDR3: CASSLGTSDEQFF. CDR3 nucleotides: TGTGCCAGCAGCTTAGGGACATCGGATGAGCAGTTCTTC.

The V and J genes are TRBV4-3 and TRBJ2-7; D is unresolved. V lost 1 base to trimming and J lost 0 bases, with 10 bases between them. CDR1 and CDR2 (germline): LGHNA, YSLEER. The length of the CDR3 is 15 residues. This CDR3 reads CASSQGQLSSYEQYF. As DNA, the CDR3 is TGCGCCAGCAGCCAAGGCCAGTTAAGCTCCTACGAGCAGTACTTC.

The chain links TRBV7-9 to TRBJ1-6, with TRBD1 identical over 7 bases. The CDR3 spans 15 residues. Germline CDR1 SEHNR, CDR2 FQNEAQ (reference sequence). Trimming removed 5 bases from V and 7 bases from J; junction bases left unmatched: 8. The CDR3 DNA sequence: TGTGCCAGCAGCACGGCTGGAGGGGGCAATTCACCCCTCCACTTT. Its translation: CASSTAGGGNSPLHF.

This chain connects TRBV5-1 to TRBJ1-2; 7 bases agree with TRBD1. Trimming removed 3 bases from V and 7 bases from J; junction bases left unmatched: 6. CDR1 and CDR2 (germline): SGHRS, YFSETQ. CDR3 length equals 13 residues. The CDR3 here is CASSSDRPSGYTF. CDR3 DNA sequence: TGCGCCAGCAGCTCGGACAGGCCAAGTGGCTACACCTTC.

In its sample, this clone was seen once. This chain links TRBV27 with TRBJ1-1; D is perhaps TRBD1 (6 bases). Looked up from germline, CDR1 is MNHEY and CDR2 is SMNVEV (reference sequence). V shed 7 bases and J shed 5 bases, with 14 bases lying between them. This CDR3 has 13 amino acids. This CDR3 reads CASKNTGKTEAFF. The CDR3 coding sequence is TGTGCCAGCAAAAACACAGGGAAAACTGAAGCTTTCTTT.

The chain has TRBV10-3 and TRBJ1-5; 7 bases fit TRBD1. The CDR3 is 14 amino acids. V gave up 3 bases and J gave up 4 bases; unmatched junction bases: 3. CDR1 and CDR2 from the germline V gene are ENHRY and SYGVKD. The CDR3 spells CAISDSTGNQPQHF. For the CDR3, the DNA is TGTGCCATCAGTGATTCGACAGGGAATCAGCCCCAGCATTTT.

The chain recombines TRBV5-6 with TRBJ1-2; the match to TRBD1 covers 7 bases. Germline V gene lookup returns CDR1 SGHDT and CDR2 YYEEEE. With V trimmed by 2 bases and J by 4 bases, 8 bases remained unmatched. There are 15 residues in the CDR3. The CDR3 DNA follows: TGTGCCAGCAGCTTAGGACAGGAAGGTTTCTATGGCTACACCTTC. It encodes CASSLGQEGFYGYTF.

This chain links TRBV7-2 with TRBJ1-2; TRBD1 might be the D (6 bases). V lost 3 bases, J lost 6 bases, and 14 bases lay in between. From germline, CDR1 is SGHTA and CDR2 FQGNSA. The CDR3 has 14 amino acids. In DNA form, the CDR3 reads TGTGCCAGCAGCTTGCGCAGGGGCTGGCATGGCTACACCTTC. This gives the protein CASSLRRGWHGYTF.

The CDR3 loop reads CAWSVQGATEAFF. CDR3 nucleotide sequence: TGTGCCTGGAGTGTACAGGGGGCCACTGAAGCTTTCTTT. The chain carries TRBV30 and TRBJ1-1, with 9 bases aligning to TRBD1. In germline, CDR1 is GTSNPN, CDR2 SVGIG (reference sequence). V gave up 0 bases and J gave up 4 bases; unmatched junction bases: 0. The CDR3 covers 13 residues.

The genes are TRBV20-1 and TRBJ2-7; D ambiguous. The CDR3 is 11 amino acids. V was pared by 1 base and J by 2 bases, with 3 bases between. Germline V gives CDR1 DFQATT, CDR2 SNEGSKA (reference sequence). The CDR3 bases are TGCAGTGCTAGAGGGCCCTACGAGCAGTACTTC. It yields the protein CSARGPYEQYF.

This chain connects TRBV5-4 to TRBJ1-3, with D possibly being TRBD1 (6 bases). Trimming took 4 bases from V and 0 from J, leaving 11 bases between them. Germline lookup yields CDR1 SGHNT and CDR2 YYREEE (reference sequence). There are 15 residues in the CDR3. CDR3: CASSPDRPSGNTIYF. The CDR3 nucleotides are TGTGCCAGCAGCCCAGACAGGCCCTCTGGAAACACCATATATTTT.

The V and J genes are TRBV5-4 and TRBJ2-3; TRBD2 matches 9 bases. The V gene's germline CDR1 is SGHNT and CDR2 YYREEE (reference sequence). The V and J ends lost 4 bases and 0 bases, in that order; junction bases with no gene match: 6. CDR3 size: 16 residues. The CDR3 DNA reads as TGTGCCAGCAGCGCTAGCGGGGCCCGCAGCACAGATACGCAGTATTTT. This encodes CASSASGARSTDTQYF.

V is TRBV5-6 and J is TRBJ2-7; weak D call: TRBD1 (6 bases). V lost 0 bases, J lost 6 bases, and 22 bases lay in between. The V gene's germline CDR1 is SGHDT and CDR2 YYEEEE. The CDR3 sequence is 17 residues long. CDR3 region: CASSLGLLRAGTTEQYF. CDR3 nucleotides: TGTGCCAGCAGCTTGGGGCTCTTGAGGGCCGGGACAACCGAGCAGTACTTC. The full variable domain, its missing parts supplied by reference TRBV5-6 and TRBJ2-7, is DAGVTQSPTHLIKTRGQQVTLRCSPKSGHDTVSWYQQALGQGPQFIFQYYEEEERQRGNFPDRFSGHQFPNYSSELNVNALLLGDSALYLCASSLGLLRAGTTEQYFGPGTRLTVT.

The chain joins TRBV5-1 to TRBJ2-3; TRBD2 agrees at 10 bases. Germline V gene data show CDR1 as SGHRS and CDR2 as YFSETQ. The CDR3 totals 16 residues. Unmatched junction bases numbered 11, after V lost 6 bases and J lost 4 bases. The CDR3 DNA sequence: TGCGCCAGCACATTACTGGTAGCGGGGGGCTCAGATACGCAGTATTTT. Its protein is CASTLLVAGGSDTQYF.

The chain recombines TRBV19 with TRBJ1-2; possible D gene TRBD1, 5 bases. Germline CDR1 is LNHDA and CDR2 is SQIVND (reference sequence). The CDR3 has 12 amino acids. Trimming cost V 7 bases and J 4 bases, with 10 bases left between them. CDR3 DNA sequence: TGTGCCAGTATAACAGGCCTCTATGGCTACACCTTC. It specifies CASITGLYGYTF.

The rearrangement joins TRBV30 to TRBJ2-5; TRBD1 might be the D (6 bases). The germline gives CDR1 GTSNPN, CDR2 SVGIG (reference sequence). Deletions cut 2 bases from V and 0 bases from J, with 10 bases between. The CDR3 has 14 residues. The CDR3 nucleotides are TGTGCCTGGAGTCGGGACACTCACCAAGAGACCCAGTACTTC. Its translation is CAWSRDTHQETQYF.

This sequence joins TRBV7-9 and TRBJ1-1; D is unresolved. The CDR3 is made up of 15 amino acids. From germline, CDR1 is SEHNR and CDR2 FQNEAQ (reference sequence). Deletions cut 2 bases from V and 1 base from J, with 11 bases between. CDR3 protein: CASSLLSTGNTEAFF. As DNA, the CDR3 is TGTGCCAGCAGCTTACTTTCGACGGGGAACACTGAAGCTTTCTTT.

The genes are TRBV18 and TRBJ2-1; 10 positions agree with TRBD2. This CDR3 is 15 amino acids long. V was pared by 5 bases and J by 2 bases, with 3 bases of the junction left unmatched. Germline V gives CDR1 KGHSH, CDR2 LQKENI. The CDR3 DNA sequence: TGTGCCAGCTCATTTAGCGGGGGGCCCTACAATGAGCAGTTCTTC. Amino acid sequence: CASSFSGGPYNEQFF.

This clone occurred once. The chain carries TRBV11-3 and TRBJ1-5; 7 bases are a match to TRBD1. The CDR3 is 15 amino acids. With 2 bases clipped from V and 1 base from J, the junction kept 2 bases outside the gene matches. The germline V gene has CDR1 SGHNT and CDR2 YENEEA. CDR3 in amino acids: CASSLTGESNQPQHF. CDR3 in DNA: TGTGCCAGCAGCTTAACAGGGGAGAGCAATCAGCCCCAGCATTTT.

The chain joins TRBV5-5 to TRBJ2-1; 10 nucleotides match TRBD2. CDR1 is SGHKS and CDR2 is YYEKEE in the germline V gene (reference sequence). The length of the CDR3 is 15 residues. V dropped 0 bases and J dropped 5; count of bases not matched to a gene: 2. The CDR3 region has the DNA TGTGCCAGCAGCTTGGGAGCGGGGGGGCACAATGAGCAGTTCTTC. Its translation is CASSLGAGGHNEQFF.

There are a few counts of this clone. The gene calls are TRBV5-1 and TRBJ2-2, with TRBD1 matching 10 bases. Trimming removed 4 bases from V and 5 bases from J; junction bases left unmatched: 8. CDR1 is SGHRS and CDR2 is YFSETQ in the germline V gene. This CDR3 region has 16 residues. This chain's CDR3 is CASSPLVGQGTGELFF. The CDR3 coding sequence is TGCGCCAGCAGCCCGCTAGTGGGACAGGGGACCGGGGAGCTGTTTTTT.

The chain carries TRBV10-1 and TRBJ1-1; TRBD1 matches 11 bases. This CDR3 is 16 amino acids long. CDR1 and CDR2 from the germline V gene are WNHNN and SYGVQD (reference sequence). V dropped 6 bases and J dropped 4; count of bases not matched to a gene: 10. The CDR3 sequence is CASSEDRGQEGTEAFF. The CDR3 bases are TGCGCCAGCAGCGAGGACAGGGGGCAAGAGGGCACTGAAGCTTTCTTT.

V gene TRBV19 combines with J gene TRBJ2-7; 7 bases are shared with TRBD1. The V gene end was trimmed by 1 base and the J gene end by 6 bases; junction bases not matched to a gene: 3. CDR1 is LNHDA, CDR2 SQIVND, per germline (reference sequence). The CDR3 runs to 13 residues. CDR3 protein: CASSIGQGVEQYF. As DNA, the CDR3 is TGTGCCAGTAGTATAGGACAGGGCGTCGAGCAGTACTTC.

V is TRBV7-9 and J is TRBJ2-3, with 7 bases lining up with TRBD1. CDR1 SEHNR and CDR2 FQNEAQ come from the germline V gene (reference sequence). The CDR3 totals 14 residues. V lost 10 bases, J lost 4 bases, and 11 bases stayed unmatched. The CDR3 DNA is TGTGCCACCCGACAGGGCATCCCCCCAGATACGCAGTATTTT. This encodes CATRQGIPPDTQYF.

This clone appeared once. The gene calls are TRBV2 and TRBJ2-7, with 10 positions matching TRBD1. CDR3 size: 14 residues. Per germline, CDR1 SNHLY and CDR2 FYNNEI. V was clipped by 4 bases and J by 4 bases; unmatched bases: 4. CDR3 nucleotides: TGTGCCAGCAGTGTTGACAGGGGGCGATACGAGCAGTACTTC. It codes for CASSVDRGRYEQYF.